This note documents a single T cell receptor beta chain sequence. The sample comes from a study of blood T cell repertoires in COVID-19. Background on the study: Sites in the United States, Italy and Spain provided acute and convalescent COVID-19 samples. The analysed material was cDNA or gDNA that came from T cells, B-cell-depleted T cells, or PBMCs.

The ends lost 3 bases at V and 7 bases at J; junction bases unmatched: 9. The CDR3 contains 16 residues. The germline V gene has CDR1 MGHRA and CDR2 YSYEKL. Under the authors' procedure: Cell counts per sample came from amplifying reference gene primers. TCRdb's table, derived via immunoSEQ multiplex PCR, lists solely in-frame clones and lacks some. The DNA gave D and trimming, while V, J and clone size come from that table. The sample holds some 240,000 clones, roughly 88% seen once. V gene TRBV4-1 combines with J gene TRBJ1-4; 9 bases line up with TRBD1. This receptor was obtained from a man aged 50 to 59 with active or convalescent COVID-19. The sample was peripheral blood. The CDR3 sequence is CASSHSTGGFGEKLFF. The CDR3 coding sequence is TGCGCCAGCAGCCATTCTACAGGGGGCTTCGGTGAAAAACTGTTTTTT.